This is a list of T cell receptor beta chains from one sample in a study of T cell responses to AZD1222 COVID-19 vaccine. Assay used: immunoSEQ multiplex PCR; TCRdb lists only in-frame clones, some missing. Among roughly 140,000 clones listed, about 91% were seen once. This material consisted of peripheral blood, taken on day 0 of MenACWY control vaccination. Every receptor here comes from an adult in good health. Each CDR3 is given with its conserved first and last residue. A D gene is named only where the DNA matches it firmly. Some rows mark clone size as missing; the rest say once, few, many or name a class of expanded clone.

D,V,size,J,CDR3,DNA
TRBD2,TRBV5-1,NA,TRBJ2-7,CASSVTAGAYEQYF,TGCGCCAGCAGCGTCACAGCGGGAGCCTACGAGCAGTACTTC
NA,TRBV6-5,NA,TRBJ1-5,CASSYSIGGNQPQHF,TGTGCCAGCAGTTACTCGATAGGCGGCAATCAGCCCCAGCATTTT
TRBD1,TRBV9,NA,TRBJ2-7,CASSIRGDRGVLDEQYF,TGTGCCAGCAGCATCAGGGGGGACAGGGGTGTATTGGACGAGCAGTACTTC
NA,TRBV11-2,NA,TRBJ2-2,CASRLTGRVSTGELFF,TGTGCCAGCAGGCTCACCGGGAGAGTGAGCACCGGGGAGCTGTTTTTT
NA,TRBV28,NA,TRBJ2-7,CASSLSGFGNYEQYF,TGTGCCAGCAGTTTATCGGGATTTGGGAACTACGAGCAGTACTTC
TRBD1,TRBV15,NA,TRBJ1-5,CATSRDPGGIQPQHF,TGTGCCACCAGCAGGGATCCAGGGGGCATTCAGCCCCAGCATTTT
TRBD2,TRBV4-1,few,TRBJ2-4,CASSQVGLAGIKNIQYF,TGCGCCAGCAGCCAAGTAGGTCTAGCGGGGATAAAAAACATTCAGTACTTC
NA,TRBV7-3,NA,TRBJ2-5,CASSRRPQETQYF,TGTGCCAGCTCCAGGCGCCCTCAAGAGACCCAGTACTTC
TRBD2,TRBV18,NA,TRBJ2-1,CASSRPSGSAYNEQFF,TGTGCCAGCTCACGTCCTAGCGGGAGCGCCTACAATGAGCAGTTCTTC
TRBD1,TRBV19,NA,TRBJ1-2,CASSNQGAGGYTF,TGTGCCAGTAGCAACCAGGGGGCGGGTGGCTACACCTTC
NA,TRBV7-2,NA,TRBJ1-2,CASSLEVRGGNGYTF,TGTGCCAGCAGCTTAGAGGTTAGGGGAGGCAATGGCTACACCTTC
NA,TRBV11-3,NA,TRBJ1-1,CASSLGTAKNTEAFF,TGTGCCAGCAGCTTAGGGACAGCCAAGAACACTGAAGCTTTCTTT
NA,TRBV2,NA,TRBJ2-7,CASQRQSYEQYF,TGTGCCAGTCAACGCCAGTCCTACGAGCAGTACTTC
TRBD1,TRBV15,NA,TRBJ2-7,CATSVRDRSYEQYF,TGTGCCACCAGCGTTCGGGACAGATCCTACGAGCAGTACTTC
NA,TRBV29-1,NA,TRBJ2-4,CSVEEGSGVAKNIQYF,TGCAGCGTTGAAGAGGGAAGTGGGGTAGCCAAAAACATTCAGTACTTC
NA,TRBV27,NA,TRBJ2-7,CASSSRGPHEQYF,TGTGCCAGCAGTTCACGAGGGCCCCACGAGCAGTACTTC
NA,TRBV19,NA,TRBJ2-4,CASSLGTVAKNIQYF,TGTGCCAGTAGTCTCGGGACTGTAGCCAAAAACATTCAGTACTTC
NA,TRBV5-4,NA,TRBJ2-3,CASSLWSTDTQYF,TGTGCCAGCAGCTTATGGAGCACAGATACGCAGTATTTT
TRBD1,TRBV14,NA,TRBJ2-7,CASSHGQGAGHEQYF,TGTGCCAGCAGCCACGGACAGGGGGCGGGACACGAGCAGTACTTC
NA,TRBV6-2/TRBV6-3,NA,TRBJ2-7,CASSYPGGRNEQYF,TGTGCCAGCAGTTATCCGGGGGGCAGAAACGAGCAGTACTTC